The clone carrying this TCR beta chain was counted a few times. V lost 4 bases and J lost 1; bases outside the gene matches: 6. CDR3 length equals 16 residues. Germline CDR1 is SGHRS and CDR2 is YFSETQ. The sample originates from a study of T cell responses to AZD1222 COVID-19 vaccine. Second-dose groups at about 4 or about 12 weeks were pooled. The protocol was immunoSEQ multiplex PCR, while the TCRdb copy is restricted to in-frame clones and leaves out a portion. The sample contains about 84,000 clones, approximately 83% of which appear only once. The J gene is TRBJ2-3, the V gene TRBV5-1; 10 bases are a match to TRBD2. The specimen comprised peripheral blood, sampled 28 days after the second AZD1222 dose. This TCR was sampled from an adult who received the AZD1222 COVID-19 vaccine. This CDR3 reads CASSVSSGGGTDTQYF. The CDR3 DNA reads as TGCGCCAGCAGCGTCTCTAGCGGGGGAGGCACAGATACGCAGTATTTT.